This T cell receptor (beta chain) comes out of a study of blood T cells in healthy people across ages. Study-wide findings and caveats: Long-lived donors carried more naive CD4+ cells and greater diversity than aged donors.

Through a sample-barcoded 5' primer and a J-beta primer mix, a second PCR was run for roughly 6 to 12 cycles. All cDNA molecules were each tagged by a template-switch adaptor with 12 random nucleotides. TCRdb itself ran the 5' RACE reads through MiXCR, one entry per CDR3 protein. The repertoire holds 790,000 or so distinct CDR3 sequences, with about 61% as singletons. Comments on this clonotype: Antigen specificity is unknown.

V lost 4 bases and J 2 bases, leaving 11 bases between the germline ends. This CDR3 region has 14 residues. From germline, CDR1 is SGDLS and CDR2 YYNGEE. The TCR originated in a man in his forties or fifties in good health. Material: blood. The chain joins TRBV9 to TRBJ2-3; D uncertain. CDR3 sequence (DNA): TGTGCCAGCAGCATACGGGCCATCACAGATACGCAGTATTTT. Its protein product is CASSIRAITDTQYF. The variable domain in full, completed from reference TRBV9 and TRBJ2-3, reads DSGVTQTPKHLITATGQRVTLRCSPRSGDLSVYWYQQSLDQGLQFLIQYYNGEERAKGNILERFSAQQFPDLHSELNLSSLELGDSALYFCASSIRAITDTQYFGPGTRLTVL.